The T cell receptor (beta chain) described here comes from a study of metastatic and nonmetastatic thyroid tumors (dated by TCRdb to about 2020). Looking at the study overall: For patients with malignant and with benign thyroid disease, the researchers compared repertoires between peripheral blood samples and tumor or nodule tissue samples.

The germline V gene (reference sequence) specifies LGHDT as CDR1 and YNNKEL as CDR2. The V end gives up 4 bases and the J end 5 bases, leaving 17 bases in the junction not matched to a gene. From the cysteine through the phenylalanine, the CDR3 covers 19 amino acids. Only the CDR3 part of the read is kept: 57 bases, read in frame from the first base. No treatment had been received by any patient before thyroid surgery. The study retrospectively analysed patient clinical samples collected from the early 2010s to the late 2010s using T-cell receptor beta sequencing. Libraries were constructed by PCR. TCRdb shows the sequencer as Illumina HiSeq 4000. The TCR beta-chain CDR3 region of each patient was profiled by high-throughput sequencing. As for the original processing: The researchers built a classifier to tell apart papillary thyroid cancer patients with distant metastasis, based on CDR3 differences among clinicopathological groups. To measure repertoire diversity the researchers used the Shannon index, while the Morisita-Horn index served to gauge how similar the tumor and blood repertoires were. In TCRdb, the public reads were trimmed at Q25 with fastp and aligned with MiXCR, with productive beta chains retained. For this entry, the V and J calls and clone size follow TCRdb and not the study's own pipeline. The sample data list over 6,500 clones, and roughly 30% of these were observed just once. The top ten clonotypes cover about 14% of the sample.

Results and caveats for the whole study, not just this receptor: In both blood and tumor samples, malignant tumors were reported to have significantly higher TCR beta diversity than benign nodules.

Remarks on this clone: The antigen this receptor binds is unknown. Base qualities were left out, and no much larger clone turns up one base away.

The receptor was isolated from a female donor with papillary thyroid cancer or a benign thyroid nodule (not recorded which). Some clones in this sample may be carry-over from other donors' samples. Recombination joined TRBV3-1 with TRBJ2-1, and TRBD2 aligns with 10 junction nucleotides. The sample consisted of adjacent normal tissue. CDR3 region: CASSPSTGLAGAGNNEQFF. The nucleotide sequence reads TGTGCCAGCAGCCCATCGACTGGTCTAGCGGGGGCCGGTAACAATGAGCAGTTCTTC.